The rows below give T cell receptor beta chains drawn from one sample of a study of blood T cell repertoires in COVID-19. The protocol was immunoSEQ multiplex PCR, while the TCRdb copy is restricted to in-frame clones and leaves out a portion. The sample has over 35,000 clones; more than 75% are singletons. Sequencing was done on a sample of peripheral blood. These receptor sequences come from a man aged 35 to 55 with COVID-19, enrolled during active disease. Each CDR3 is given without its conserved first and last residue. The D gene is left open where the match is weak. Some rows mark clone size as missing; the rest say once, few, many or name a class of expanded clone.

>TRBV1|NA|NA|TRBJ1-4
TSSQRTNRDSSSATNEKLF
>TRBV27|once|NA|TRBJ2-7
ASSLSQGTSSYEQY
>TRBV29-1|once|TRBD1|TRBJ2-7
SVGRTGGEQY
>TRBV5-6|few|NA|TRBJ2-3
ASRLVGRQDTQY
>TRBV5-6|NA|NA|TRBJ2-4
ASSWLGGLAKNIQY
>TRBV14|NA|NA|TRBJ1-1
ASSQGYEAF
>TRBV7-8|NA|TRBD1|TRBJ2-7
ASSLVRTGYEQY
>TRBV30|few|TRBD1|TRBJ1-1
AWTRQGAGTEAF
>TRBV5-8|NA|TRBD2|TRBJ2-3
ASSLRLAGVTSTDTQY
>TRBV19|NA|NA|TRBJ1-5
ASRSSGASNQPQH
>TRBV4-1|NA|TRBD2|TRBJ2-5
ASSQDHSGGYGKETQY
>TRBV7-6|once|TRBD1|TRBJ2-7
ASSQDAGTVYEQY
>TRBV11-3|NA|TRBD1|TRBJ1-1
ASNRDSREAF
>TRBV28|NA|TRBD1|TRBJ1-5
ASSLVGTGRQPQH
>TRBV5-1|NA|TRBD2|TRBJ2-2
ASSPAVPGLAGGKTGELF
>TRBV28|NA|NA|TRBJ1-2
ASSLSGGSYGYT
>TRBV4-1|NA|NA|TRBJ2-2
ASSSLESRGSAGELF
>TRBV10-3|NA|TRBD1|TRBJ1-2
ATQGQHLNYGYT
>TRBV14|NA|NA|TRBJ2-1
ASSQRRLRLDEQF
>TRBV5-5|NA|NA|TRBJ1-5
ASSRGPANQPQH
>TRBV9|NA|TRBD2|TRBJ2-5
ASSVGNSGGTEWGTQY
>TRBV11-2|NA|NA|TRBJ2-7
ASSQAGTYEQY
>TRBV19|NA|NA|TRBJ2-3
ASTRSRGTDTQY
>TRBV5-1|NA|TRBD1|TRBJ2-6
ASSLEGALDGANVLT
>TRBV5-1|NA|TRBD2|TRBJ2-1
ASSLAQAGARVNEQF
>TRBV6-5|NA|NA|TRBJ2-7
ASASLEQY
>TRBV27|NA|NA|TRBJ1-2
ASSGEDYGYT
>TRBV4-1|few|NA|TRBJ1-1
ASSQDFRAF
>TRBV10-3|NA|NA|TRBJ1-5
AISEGIPGTSNQPQH
>TRBV9|few|NA|TRBJ2-2
ASSVGSGTGELF
>TRBV18|few|TRBD2|TRBJ2-3
ASSPSGGYTDTQY
>TRBV3-1/TRBV3-2|NA|TRBD2|TRBJ2-5
ASSQVPGGPGTQY
>TRBV5-4|once|TRBD1|TRBJ2-5
ASSGGRDRVRETQY
>TRBV10-3|NA|NA|TRBJ2-1
AISDSNHEQF
>TRBV12-3/TRBV12-4|NA|NA|TRBJ2-7
ASSLGTIYEQY
>TRBV19|NA|NA|TRBJ1-1
ASSGLNGAVREAF
>TRBV11-3|NA|NA|TRBJ2-3
ASSLGVSSGLADTQY
>TRBV6-5|NA|TRBD1|TRBJ1-2
ASRVPGQSFGGYT
>TRBV28|NA|NA|TRBJ1-5
ASSFGTKDQPQH
>TRBV7-4|NA|NA|TRBJ1-5
ASSSESQH
>TRBV15|NA|TRBD2|TRBJ2-2
ATSRVAGGDPSNTGELF
>TRBV7-9|NA|NA|TRBJ2-5
ASSLAENGETQY
>TRBV7-2|NA|NA|TRBJ2-2
ASSLVPGGPLRTGELF
>TRBV29-1|NA|NA|TRBJ1-1
SVVRDGSTEAF
>TRBV7-9|NA|NA|TRBJ2-3
ASSSQTDTQY
>TRBV3-1/TRBV3-2|once|NA|TRBJ2-5
ASSQSQGGTQY
>TRBV27|medium-sized|TRBD1|TRBJ2-7
ASGRQGNYEQY
>TRBV10-2|NA|NA|TRBJ2-3
ATRGSVTDTQY
>TRBV7-9|NA|TRBD1|TRBJ2-5
ASSRTGEGETQY
>TRBV28|NA|TRBD1|TRBJ2-7
ASSFHRTGYDEQY
>TRBV5-1|NA|NA|TRBJ1-1
ASSFLQGEAF
>TRBV21-1|NA|NA|TRBJ2-4
ARSGSGNIQY
>TRBV18|NA|NA|TRBJ2-5
ASSPAGETQY
>TRBV20-1|NA|NA|TRBJ2-1
SASLYNEQF
>TRBV7-9|once|NA|TRBJ1-5
ASSPRGAGNQPQH
>TRBV27|NA|TRBD2|TRBJ2-1
ASSSSGGSSYNEQF
>TRBV20-1|once|NA|TRBJ1-1
SARRETEAF
>TRBV15|NA|NA|TRBJ1-1
ATSRGTEDEAF